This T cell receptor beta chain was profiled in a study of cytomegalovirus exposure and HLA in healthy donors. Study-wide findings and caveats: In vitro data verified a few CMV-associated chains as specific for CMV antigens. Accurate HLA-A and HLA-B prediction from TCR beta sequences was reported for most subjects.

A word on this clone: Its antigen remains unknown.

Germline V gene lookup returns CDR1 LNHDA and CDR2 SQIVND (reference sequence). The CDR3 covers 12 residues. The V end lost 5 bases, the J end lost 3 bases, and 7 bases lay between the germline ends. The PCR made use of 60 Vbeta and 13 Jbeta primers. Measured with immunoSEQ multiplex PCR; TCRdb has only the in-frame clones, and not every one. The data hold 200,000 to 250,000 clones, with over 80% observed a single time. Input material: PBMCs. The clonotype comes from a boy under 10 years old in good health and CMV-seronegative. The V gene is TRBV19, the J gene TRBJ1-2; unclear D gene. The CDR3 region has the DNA TGTGCCAGTAGTGGTGACTACTATGGCTACACCTTC. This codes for CASSGDYYGYTF. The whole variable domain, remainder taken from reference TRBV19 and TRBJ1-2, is DGGITQSPKYLFRKEGQNVTLSCEQNLNHDAMYWYRQDPGQGLRLIYYSQIVNDFQKGDIAEGYSVSREKKESFPLTVTSAQKNPTAFYLCASSGDYYGYTFGSGTRLTVV.